The 13 T cell receptor beta chains reported below all come from one sample, sequenced in a study of CD8 T cells in ankylosing spondylitis (dated 2017 in TCRdb). Which antigens these TCRs recognize remains unknown. Libraries were prepared through 5' RACE. Sequencing took place on an Illumina HiSeq 2500. Through fastp at Q25 and MiXCR, TCRdb rebuilt clones from the public reads, retaining in-frame beta chains. For every CDR3 protein sequence, its rows merge into one entry that carries the most common genes and DNA. A total of under 950,000 distinct CDR3 sequences appear in this sample, around 19% of them only once. The ten largest clones represent over 15% of the sample. The full study reports these points: A TCR beta motif of seven or eight highly homologous amino acid variants appeared characteristic of blood from ankylosing spondylitis patients.

Input material: blood, either unsorted or a sorted T cell fraction (not recorded which). These TCRs come from a male donor with ankylosing spondylitis.

This clonotype was detected a few times. This CDR3 reads CASSPPGSLNSGNTIYF. In nucleotides, the CDR3 is TGTGCCAGCAGCCCGCCAGGGTCCCTAAACTCTGGAAACACCATATATTTT. The chain joins TRBV7-8 to TRBJ1-3; D is possibly TRBD1 (5 bases). This CDR3 contains 17 residues. CDR1 SGHVS and CDR2 FQNEAQ come from the germline V gene. The V end was cut by 5 bases, the J end by 0 bases, with 17 bases between.

This clonotype was counted a few times. This chain connects TRBV29-1 to TRBJ2-3, with TRBD2 as a possible D gene (6 bases). V lost 6 bases and J 10 bases, leaving 14 bases between the germline ends. Germline values: CDR1 SQVTM, CDR2 ANQGSEA. This CDR3 contains 11 residues. Here the CDR3 reads CSVSGGNAQYF. The CDR3 nucleotides are TGCAGCGTGAGCGGAGGGAACGCGCAGTATTTT.

The V and J genes are TRBV5-1 and TRBJ1-2; D gene ambiguous. V was cut by 0 bases and J by 2 bases, with 5 bases left in between. Germline lookup yields CDR1 SGHRS and CDR2 YFSETQ. The CDR3 runs 13 residues. CDR3 bases: TGCGCCAGCAGCTTGGAAGAGAACTATGGCTACACCTTC. Protein product: CASSLEENYGYTF. The full variable domain, in which reference TRBV5-1 and TRBJ1-2 provide the parts outside the CDR3, is KAGVTQTPRYLIKTRGQQVTLSCSPISGHRSVSWYQQTPGQGLQFLFEYFSETQRNKGNFPGRFSGRQFSNSRSEMNVSTLELGDSALYLCASSLEENYGYTFGSGTRLTVV.

This clonotype was recorded a few times. The V and J genes are TRBV12-3 or TRBV12-4 and TRBJ1-5, with D possibly being TRBD1 (5 bases). Trimming took off 2 bases at V and 3 bases at J, with 8 bases between the two ends. The CDR3 length is 14 residues. The CDR3 protein is CASSLQGDNQPQHF. The CDR3 DNA reads as TGTGCCAGCAGTTTACAGGGTGACAATCAGCCCCAGCATTTT.

This clonotype was recorded a few times. CDR3 sequence reads: CASRPPGVPNTGELFF. The CDR3 region has the DNA TGTGCCAGCAGACCGCCGGGGGTCCCGAACACCGGGGAGCTGTTTTTT. This chain joins TRBV7-6 and TRBJ2-2; a weak D match, TRBD2 (6 bases). Germline V CDR1 and CDR2: SGHVS, FNYEAQ. Between the trimmed V and J ends, which lost 6 bases and 0 bases, there was a span of 14 bases. The CDR3 covers 16 residues.

The chain couples TRBV20-1 to TRBJ2-1; 13 bases agree with TRBD2. The CDR3 loop spans 17 amino acids. The junction had 8 bases not matched to a gene; V was cut back by 6 bases and J by 0 bases. The germline CDR1 and CDR2 sequences are DFQATT and SNEGSKA (reference sequence). For the CDR3, the DNA is TGCAGTGCATGGACTAGCGGGGGCCTTAGCTCCTACAATGAGCAGTTCTTC. Protein sequence: CSAWTSGGLSSYNEQFF.

This clonotype was counted at least ten times. The chain combines TRBV5-1 with TRBJ2-1; 9 positions agree with TRBD2. This CDR3 contains 15 residues. From germline, CDR1 is SGHRS and CDR2 YFSETQ. Germline trimming cut 4 bases from V and 6 bases from J; bases unmatched to any gene: 8. The CDR3 sequence is CASSPGTSWGNEQFF. The CDR3 DNA reads as TGCGCCAGCAGCCCCGGGACTAGCTGGGGCAATGAGCAGTTCTTC.

V gene TRBV3-1 combines with J gene TRBJ1-1; D not resolved. This CDR3 is 14 amino acids long. From germline, CDR1 is LGHDT and CDR2 YNNKEL (reference sequence). V lost 3 bases and J 0 bases, leaving 8 bases between the germline ends. This CDR3 reads CASSQSRLNTEAFF. CDR3 in DNA: TGTGCCAGCAGCCAGTCGCGGCTGAACACTGAAGCTTTCTTT.

In its sample, this clonotype was seen a few times. This chain uses TRBV29-1 with TRBJ1-1; D is undetermined. The germline V gene encodes CDR1 SQVTM and CDR2 ANQGSEA. This CDR3 contains 17 residues. Trimming cost V 6 bases and J 4 bases, with 27 bases left between them. CDR3 nucleotides: TGCAGCGTCACCGACCCAGAGAATGAGTGTTTGAGCACTGAAGCTTTCTTT. Its translation is CSVTDPENECLSTEAFF.

This clonotype showed up just a few times. The chain couples TRBV30 to TRBJ1-2; the D gene is possibly TRBD1 (5 bases). The V end lost 1 base, the J end lost 6 bases, and 12 bases lay between the germline ends. The CDR3 covers 13 residues. CDR1 and CDR2 (germline): GTSNPN, SVGIG (reference sequence). The DNA of the CDR3 is TGTGCCTGGAGTGAACAGGTTTTCGATGGCTACACCTTC. Amino acids: CAWSEQVFDGYTF.

V usage is TRBV5-1 and J usage is TRBJ1-2; D ambiguous. Germline CDR1 reads SGHRS; CDR2 reads YFSETQ. V lost 0 bases to trimming and J lost 4 bases, with 10 bases between them. The CDR3 has 14 residues. Here the CDR3 reads CASSLGSRRYGYTF. Written as DNA, the CDR3 is TGCGCCAGCAGCTTGGGGTCCCGACGCTATGGCTACACCTTC. The full variable domain, its missing parts supplied by reference TRBV5-1 and TRBJ1-2, is KAGVTQTPRYLIKTRGQQVTLSCSPISGHRSVSWYQQTPGQGLQFLFEYFSETQRNKGNFPGRFSGRQFSNSRSEMNVSTLELGDSALYLCASSLGSRRYGYTFGSGTRLTVV.

There are a few counts of this clonotype. This chain joins TRBV24-1 and TRBJ2-1; no clear D gene. Germline CDR1 reads KGHDR; CDR2 reads SFDVKD. V lost 0 bases, J lost 9 bases, and 14 bases lay in between. The CDR3 has 15 residues. The CDR3 coding sequence is TGTGCCACCAGTGATTTGCTTTCCACCGCTAGTGAGCAGTTCTTC. Residues: CATSDLLSTASEQFF.

The chain uses TRBV28 and TRBJ2-1, with 14 bases aligning to TRBD2. There are 15 residues in the CDR3. V trimming: 6 bases; J trimming: 10 bases; junction bases outside the gene matches: 8. Looked up from germline, CDR1 is MDHEN and CDR2 is SYDVKM. The CDR3 spells CASSQTSGGAREQFF. The DNA of the CDR3 is TGTGCCAGCAGCCAGACTAGCGGGGGGGCAAGAGAGCAGTTCTTC. Full variable domain (outside the CDR3, taken from reference TRBV28 and TRBJ2-1): DVKVTQSSRYLVKRTGEKVFLECVQDMDHENMFWYRQDPGLGLRLIYFSYDVKMKEKGDIPEGYSVSREKKERFSLILESASTNQTSMYLCASSQTSGGAREQFFGPGTRLTVL.